These T cell receptor beta chains were read from a single sample in a study of blood T cells in healthy people across ages. TCRdb re-called the 5' RACE reads with MiXCR, one entry per CDR3 protein. The sample lists about 1,500,000 distinct CDR3 sequences; roughly 30% were seen once. The sequenced material came from blood. The source is a woman younger than 45 in good health. Both conserved end residues are part of each CDR3. Each record gives: J gene, clone size, V gene, D gene, CDR3 protein, CDR3 DNA. The D gene is left open where the match is weak. Part of the rows lack a size; the others show once, few, many or a class for expanded clones.

TRBJ1-3 once TRBV9 - CASNVESTSGNTIYF TGTGCCAGCAACGTGGAGAGTACCTCTGGAAACACCATATATTTT
TRBJ2-5 - TRBV7-2 - CASSPLAGRTQYF TGTGCCAGCAGCCCACTGGCCGGGAGGACCCAGTACTTC
TRBJ2-1 - TRBV5-5 - CASSPIGTVNEQFF TGTGCCAGCAGCCCCATCGGGACGGTCAATGAGCAGTTCTTC
TRBJ1-1 - TRBV29-1 - CSVEKGENTEAFF TGCAGCGTTGAAAAGGGGGAGAACACTGAAGCTTTCTTT
TRBJ2-1 few TRBV2 TRBD1 CASRPQGRDEQFF TGTGCCAGCAGGCCACAGGGGAGAGATGAGCAGTTCTTC
TRBJ2-1 few TRBV7-2 TRBD1 CASSLVGGKGSYNEQFF TGTGCCAGCAGCTTAGTAGGGGGCAAGGGGTCCTACAATGAGCAGTTCTTC
TRBJ1-2 - TRBV29-1 - CSVERAALNGYTF TGCAGCGTTGAAAGAGCAGCCTTAAATGGCTACACCTTC
TRBJ1-1 few TRBV18 - CASSPGGRHTEAFF TGTGCCAGCTCACCAGGAGGGCGGCACACTGAAGCTTTCTTT
TRBJ2-3 - TRBV20-1 - CSARDLQATDAQYF TGCAGTGCTAGAGATTTGCAGGCCACAGATGCGCAGTATTTT
TRBJ2-7 few TRBV7-9 - CASSRPGPGLYEQYF TGTGCCAGCAGCCGGCCGGGGCCGGGCCTCTACGAGCAGTACTTC
TRBJ2-5 few TRBV25-1 - CASSISGIGEQYF TGTGCCAGCAGTATCTCGGGGATCGGGGAGCAGTACTTC
TRBJ1-2 - TRBV20-1 TRBD1 CSAETGGARYGYTF TGCAGTGCTGAAACAGGGGGCGCCCGGTATGGCTACACCTTC
TRBJ1-2 many TRBV27 TRBD1 CASSFTGEYGYTF TGTGCCAGCAGTTTTACAGGGGAATATGGCTACACCTTC
TRBJ2-2 - TRBV19 TRBD2 CAASGSYAGELFF TGTGCGGCCAGCGGGAGCTATGCCGGGGAGCTGTTTTTT
TRBJ2-7 many TRBV29-1 TRBD2 CSVEDRLARAYEQYF TGCAGCGTTGAAGATCGACTAGCGAGAGCTTACGAGCAGTACTTC
TRBJ1-5 - TRBV5-1 TRBD1 CASSRSGQGDQPQHF TGCGCCAGCAGCCGATCGGGACAGGGAGATCAGCCCCAGCATTTT
TRBJ2-1 many TRBV12-3/TRBV12-4 TRBD2 CASSPWTSGDEQFF TGTGCCAGCAGTCCATGGACTAGCGGAGATGAGCAGTTCTTC
TRBJ2-1 - TRBV5-1 - CASSLQLSYNEQFF TGCGCCAGCAGCTTACAGCTCTCCTACAATGAGCAGTTCTTC
TRBJ2-5 - TRBV28 - CAGSQVQGRYQETQYF TGTGCCGGCAGTCAAGTGCAGGGGAGGTACCAAGAGACCCAGTACTTC
TRBJ2-1 - TRBV9 - CASSQEGSAYNEQFF TGTGCCAGCAGCCAAGAGGGATCGGCCTACAATGAGCAGTTCTTC
TRBJ2-5 many TRBV20-1 - CSAKALVQETQYF TGCAGTGCTAAGGCACTCGTCCAAGAGACCCAGTACTTC
TRBJ2-6 many TRBV7-2 - CASSRGPGANVLTF TGTGCCAGCAGCCGGGGTCCTGGGGCCAACGTCCTGACTTTC
TRBJ2-4 - TRBV5-1 - CASSFGGGSNIQYF TGCGCCAGCAGCTTTGGGGGGGGCTCGAACATTCAGTACTTC
TRBJ1-5 - TRBV12-3/TRBV12-4 - CASSLARSGGGPRRNQPQHF TGTGCCAGCAGTTTAGCCCGAAGTGGGGGGGGACCCAGAAGGAATCAGCCCCAGCATTTT
TRBJ1-2 - TRBV7-2 TRBD1 CASSAQGTVGEGGYTF TGTGCCAGCAGCGCTCAGGGGACAGTCGGGGAGGGTGGCTACACCTTC
TRBJ2-1 many TRBV24-1 - CATSEGPRGGNEQFF TGTGCCACCAGTGAGGGCCCGAGGGGGGGAAATGAGCAGTTCTTC
TRBJ2-3 few TRBV20-1 - CSARSLVGRTDTQYF TGCAGTGCTAGGAGTCTGGTTGGGAGAACAGATACGCAGTATTTT
TRBJ2-3 - TRBV15 TRBD1 CATSRSGTGEDTQYF TGTGCCACCAGTAGATCCGGGACAGGGGAGGATACGCAGTATTTT
TRBJ1-1 - TRBV7-9 - CASSYQGESTEAFF TGTGCCAGCAGCTACCAAGGGGAGAGCACTGAAGCTTTCTTT
TRBJ2-1 - TRBV7-2 TRBD2 CVSTRASGFSGEQFF TGTGTCAGCACCCGGGCTAGCGGGTTTTCGGGTGAGCAGTTCTTC
TRBJ2-3 few TRBV10-2 - CASSGPTVTDTQYF TGCGCCAGCAGTGGTCCGACAGTCACAGATACGCAGTATTTT
TRBJ1-6 few TRBV6-5 TRBD1 CASSYLRQGQGYHSPLHF TGTGCCAGCAGTTACTTACGCCAAGGACAGGGGTACCATTCACCCCTCCACTTT
TRBJ1-1 - TRBV30 - CAWSMPNTEAFF TGTGCCTGGAGTATGCCGAACACTGAAGCTTTCTTT
TRBJ2-2 - TRBV2 - CARQGSHTGELFF TGTGCCAGACAGGGTTCGCACACCGGGGAGCTGTTTTTT
TRBJ2-5 few TRBV5-1 - CASSSFVAGAREQYF TGCGCCAGCAGCTCATTTGTGGCAGGGGCGCGAGAGCAGTACTTC
TRBJ1-2 many TRBV10-3 - CAIFGGGYTF TGTGCCATTTTCGGAGGCGGCTACACCTTC
TRBJ2-3 - TRBV3-1 TRBD2 CASSRRLAGADTQYF TGTGCCAGCAGCCGCCGACTAGCGGGCGCAGATACGCAGTATTTT
TRBJ2-7 many TRBV6-5 TRBD1 CASSYSTGAGYEQYF TGTGCCAGCAGTTACTCGACAGGGGCTGGCTACGAGCAGTACTTC
TRBJ2-7 many TRBV5-1 - CASSSRGHLSFDAYEQYF TGCGCCAGCTCCTCCCGGGGGCACCTCTCCTTTGATGCGTACGAGCAGTACTTC
TRBJ2-7 many TRBV30 - CAWSGLVSEQYF TGTGCCTGGAGTGGACTAGTAAGCGAGCAGTACTTC